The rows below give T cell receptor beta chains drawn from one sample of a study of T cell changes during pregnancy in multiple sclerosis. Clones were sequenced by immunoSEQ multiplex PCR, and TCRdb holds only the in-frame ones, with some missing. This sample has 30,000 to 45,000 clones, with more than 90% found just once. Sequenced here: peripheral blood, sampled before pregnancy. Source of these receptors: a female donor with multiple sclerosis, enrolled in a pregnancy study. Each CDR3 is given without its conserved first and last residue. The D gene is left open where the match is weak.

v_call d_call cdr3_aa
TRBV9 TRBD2 ASSASGTSGTHEQY
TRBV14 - ASSQGDSRWGYT
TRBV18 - ASSPSREGTYEQY
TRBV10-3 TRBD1 AISPSGQGSSYEQY
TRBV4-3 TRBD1 ASSQGDSTTGELF
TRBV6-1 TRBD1 ATQTGAHRYGYT
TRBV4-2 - ATASVLYNEQF
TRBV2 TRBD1 ASSSDRGSGNTIY
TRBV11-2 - ASSLGQKVQETQY
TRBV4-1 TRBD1 ASSHVGRDRGNEKLF
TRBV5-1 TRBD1 ASAGQGNTGELF
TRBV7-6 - ASSPSPDSEQY
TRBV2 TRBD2 ASMGTSGSYEQY
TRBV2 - ASSVTSSSYNEQF
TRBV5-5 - ASSSSPGAEGAEAF
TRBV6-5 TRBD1 ASSYGQGNSDTQY
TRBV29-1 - SGHTGYGYT
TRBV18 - ASSPLGEGYGYT
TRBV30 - AWSPDSYNYGYT
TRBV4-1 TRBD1 ASSRQGQETQY
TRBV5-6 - ASSVNREFTEAF
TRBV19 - ASSIGQVDKKLF
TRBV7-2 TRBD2 ASSFTGGRATDTQY
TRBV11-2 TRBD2 ASSFRTSGYTYNEQF
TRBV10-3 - AISESPRDSYEQY
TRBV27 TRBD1 ASSTFRTGKETQY
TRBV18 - ASSPGGEETQY
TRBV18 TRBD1 ASSRSGQETYEQY
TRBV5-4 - ASSLDGANTGELF
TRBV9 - ASSDPQTSGLYNEQF
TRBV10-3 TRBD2 ALSTSGGTDTQY
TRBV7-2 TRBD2 ASSLSSGPLVGTTDTQY
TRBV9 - ASSPALISSGNTIY
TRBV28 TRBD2 ASRPTITGGIREQF
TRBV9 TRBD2 ASSPSSGRSYNEQF
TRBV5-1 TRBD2 ASSFGSGSASTDTQY
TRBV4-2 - ASSQENSGSVSYEQY
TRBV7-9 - ASSLNTGNTIY
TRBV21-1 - ASSKEGVRVRISYEQY
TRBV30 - AWSGGDPDTQY
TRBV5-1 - ASSSAGASDTQY
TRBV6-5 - ASSYPDTWTQY
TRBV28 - ASSFGTGLSSYNEQF
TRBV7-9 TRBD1 ASSLPGQLSTDTQY
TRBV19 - ASSIKDRKDSNQPQH
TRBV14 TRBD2 ASSPRIAGGPGETQY
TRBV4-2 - ASSENPVSTDTQY
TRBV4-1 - ASSQDRTSGLSYEQY
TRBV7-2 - ASSPARLASTDTQY
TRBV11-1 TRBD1 ASSPTGLGANVLT
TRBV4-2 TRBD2 ASSQAVLAGVTDTQY
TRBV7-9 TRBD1 ASSSTQGIYEQY
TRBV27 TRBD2 ASSFPPGTSGKGDRGTDTQY
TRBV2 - ASSLRGPQETQY
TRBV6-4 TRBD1 ASSDGTGGAETQY
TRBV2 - ASSDTGPQH